These 15 T cell receptor beta chains share one sample of origin, sequenced in a study of cytomegalovirus exposure and HLA in healthy donors. Here immunoSEQ multiplex PCR was the method, and the copy in TCRdb shows in-frame clones only, minus some. The sample holds some 250,000 clones; around 89% are singletons and the top ten take more than 0.35%. Sequenced: PBMCs. The receptors here all came from a young woman in good health and CMV-seronegative.

The chain combines TRBV28 with TRBJ2-7; 8 nucleotides match TRBD1. Unmatched junction bases numbered 5, after V lost 4 bases and J lost 0 bases. This CDR3 is 15 amino acids long. CDR1 and CDR2 from the germline V gene are MDHEN and SYDVKM. Here the CDR3 DNA reads TGTGCCAGCAGTTCGTCCGACAGGGGCTCCTACGAGCAGTACTTC. Translated: CASSSSDRGSYEQYF.

The gene calls are TRBV4-3 and TRBJ1-2, with D perhaps matching TRBD1 (5 bases). The CDR3 is 14 amino acids. Between the trimmed V and J ends, which lost 0 bases and 4 bases, there was a span of 9 bases. The V gene's germline CDR1 is LGHNA and CDR2 YSLEER. As DNA, the CDR3 is TGCGCCAGCAGCCAAGAGGACACTGCCTATGGCTACACCTTC. As protein: CASSQEDTAYGYTF.

The rearrangement uses TRBV27 and TRBJ1-4, with TRBD1 identical over 8 bases. CDR1 and CDR2 (germline): MNHEY, SMNVEV (reference sequence). The CDR3 contains 16 residues. Germline trimming cut 2 bases from V and 0 bases from J; bases unmatched to any gene: 2. CDR3 amino acids: CASSLQGATTNEKLFF. The DNA for the CDR3 is TGTGCCAGCAGTTTACAGGGGGCCACAACTAATGAAAAACTGTTTTTT.

The genes are TRBV10-3 and TRBJ1-1, with D tentatively TRBD1 (6 bases). Trimming cost V 8 bases and J 0 bases, with 16 bases left between them. CDR3 length: 15 amino acids. Germline CDR1 and CDR2: ENHRY and SYGVKD. CDR3 sequence: CAIWGGQGLNTEAFF. CDR3 nucleotide sequence: TGTGCCATCTGGGGGGGGCAAGGGTTGAACACTGAAGCTTTCTTT.

The rearrangement links TRBV29-1 to TRBJ1-1; D call uncertain. The V end was cut by 4 bases, the J end by 1 base, with 13 bases between. Per the germline V gene, CDR1 is SQVTM and CDR2 is ANQGSEA. The CDR3 has 14 residues. The CDR3 nucleotides are TGCAGCGTTGCCCTGACTCTAGGGAACACTGAAGCTTTCTTT. Amino acid sequence: CSVALTLGNTEAFF.

This clone was counted a single time. The CDR3 region has the DNA TGTGCCAGCAGCCCGAACGACGGGGGACGTCTTAACTACGAGCAGTACTTC. It is translated as CASSPNDGGRLNYEQYF. The genes are TRBV7-9 and TRBJ2-7; TRBD2 might be the D (6 bases). The germline V and J ends were trimmed by 5 bases and 3 bases, with 23 bases remaining between them. The CDR3 runs to 17 residues. CDR1 SEHNR and CDR2 FQNEAQ come from the germline V gene (reference sequence).

CDR3 sequence: CASSQDLRTGSYEQYV. Here the CDR3 DNA reads TGTGCCAGCAGCCAAGATTTGAGGACAGGGAGCTACGAGCAGTACGTC. This rearrangement joins TRBV14 to TRBJ2-7, with TRBD1 identical over 8 bases. V trimming: 0 bases; J trimming: 3 bases; junction bases outside the gene matches: 7. Germline V gene lookup returns CDR1 SGHDN and CDR2 FVKESK. This CDR3 region has 16 residues.

The chain recombines TRBV28 with TRBJ1-1; D perhaps matches TRBD1 (6 bases). V was cut by 2 bases and J by 4 bases, with 14 bases left in between. The CDR3 is made up of 15 amino acids. CDR1 and CDR2 (germline): MDHEN, SYDVKM. The CDR3 spells CASSLPQGFGTEAFF. DNA for the CDR3: TGTGCCAGCAGTTTACCCCAGGGGTTTGGCACTGAAGCTTTCTTT.

The gene calls are TRBV28 and TRBJ1-5, with TRBD1 identical over 8 bases. Germline values: CDR1 MDHEN, CDR2 SYDVKM. V shed 6 bases, J shed 6 bases, and the junction held 10 bases outside the gene matches. CDR3 length: 15 residues. Written as DNA, the CDR3 is TGTGCCAGCAGACGAGGACAGGGAAGGGGTCAGCCCCAGCATTTT. Translating it yields CASRRGQGRGQPQHF.

This chain connects TRBV11-2 to TRBJ2-5; D might be TRBD1 (6 bases). The CDR3 runs to 14 residues. The V and J ends lost 4 bases and 5 bases respectively, with 14 bases between them. The germline V gene encodes CDR1 SGHAT and CDR2 FQNNGV. The CDR3 nucleotides read TGTGCCAGCAGCTCCAGGGGCTTGGAGGAGACCCAGTACTTC. Residues: CASSSRGLEETQYF.

A remark on this clone: Other nucleotide sequences in the sample specify the same CDR3. The chain has TRBV28 and TRBJ1-5; D is perhaps TRBD1 (6 bases). V dropped 3 bases and J dropped 3 bases, with 9 bases sitting between them. Germline V gene data show CDR1 as MDHEN and CDR2 as SYDVKM. This CDR3 region has 14 residues. CDR3 sequence: CASSLWTDNQPQHF. CDR3 coding DNA: TGTGCCAGCAGTTTGTGGACAGACAATCAGCCCCAGCATTTT.

The V and J genes are TRBV2 and TRBJ2-5; 12 bases agree with TRBD2. Losses at the gene ends were 7 bases for V and 2 bases for J; bases not matched to a gene: 2. The CDR3 has 14 amino acids. Germline assignment: CDR1 SNHLY and CDR2 FYNNEI. The CDR3: CASIGLAGQETQYF. In DNA, the CDR3 is TGTGCCAGCATCGGACTAGCGGGGCAAGAGACCCAGTACTTC.

The table lists this clone with a few counts. The chain combines TRBV28 with TRBJ2-7, with 8 bases identical to TRBD1. The CDR3 covers 13 residues. Losses at the gene ends were 4 bases for V and 6 bases for J; bases not matched to a gene: 5. Germline V gene data show CDR1 as MDHEN and CDR2 as SYDVKM. The CDR3 coding sequence is TGTGCCAGCAGTTATAGGGGGACAGGCGAGCAGTACGTC. Amino acid sequence: CASSYRGTGEQYV.

This clone was seen only a few times. The chain carries TRBV9 and TRBJ1-6, with 11 bases aligning to TRBD1. The CDR3 is 14 amino acids. The trim removed 0 bases at V and 10 bases at J, leaving 0 bases unmatched. Germline V gene sequence: CDR1 SGDLS, CDR2 YYNGEE. The CDR3, as DNA: TGTGCCAGCAGCGTAGGGACAGGGGGCTCACCCCTCCACTTT. This translates into CASSVGTGGSPLHF.

The chain is built from TRBV6-1 and TRBJ1-2, with TRBD1 as a possible D gene (6 bases). The V gene lost 6 bases and the J gene lost 5 bases, with 13 bases spanning the gap. The germline gives CDR1 MNHNS, CDR2 SASEGT. This CDR3 region has 13 residues. The CDR3 DNA is TGTGCCAGCAGCCTTGGGACATTTTATGGCTACACCTTC. This codes for CASSLGTFYGYTF.